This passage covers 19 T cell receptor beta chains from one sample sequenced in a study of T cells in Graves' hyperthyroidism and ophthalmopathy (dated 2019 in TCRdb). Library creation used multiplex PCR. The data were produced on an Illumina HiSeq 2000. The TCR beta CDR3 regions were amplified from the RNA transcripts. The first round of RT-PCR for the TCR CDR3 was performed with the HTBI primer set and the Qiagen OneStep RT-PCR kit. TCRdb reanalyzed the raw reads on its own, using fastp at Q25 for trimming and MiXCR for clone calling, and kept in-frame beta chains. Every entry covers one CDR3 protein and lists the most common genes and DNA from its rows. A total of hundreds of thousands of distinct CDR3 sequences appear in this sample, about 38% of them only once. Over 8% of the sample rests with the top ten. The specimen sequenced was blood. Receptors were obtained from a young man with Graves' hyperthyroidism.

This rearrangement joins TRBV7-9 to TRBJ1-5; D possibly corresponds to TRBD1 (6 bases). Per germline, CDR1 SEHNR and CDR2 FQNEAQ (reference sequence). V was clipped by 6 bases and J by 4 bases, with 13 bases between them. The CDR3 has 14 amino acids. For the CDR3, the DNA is TGTGCCAGCAGACAGGGCGGGGGAAATCAGCCCCAGCATTTT. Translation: CASRQGGGNQPQHF.

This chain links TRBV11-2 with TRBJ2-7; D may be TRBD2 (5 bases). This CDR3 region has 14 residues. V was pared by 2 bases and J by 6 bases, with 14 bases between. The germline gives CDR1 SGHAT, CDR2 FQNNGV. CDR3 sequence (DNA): TGTGCCAGCAGCTTAAGAGGTGAGGGCGGCGAGCAGTACTTC. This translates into CASSLRGEGGEQYF.

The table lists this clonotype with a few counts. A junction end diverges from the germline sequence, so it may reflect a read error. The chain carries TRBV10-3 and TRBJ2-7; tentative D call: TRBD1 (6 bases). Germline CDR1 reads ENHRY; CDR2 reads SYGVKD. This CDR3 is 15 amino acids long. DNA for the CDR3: TGTGCCAGCAGTGAGGGGGACATGTGGACCTACGAGCAGTACTTC. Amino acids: CASSEGDMWTYEQYF.

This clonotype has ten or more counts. In DNA, the CDR3 is TGTGCCAGCAGTCTCACAGGGGCGGGAGGCTACACCTTC. Translation: CASSLTGAGGYTF. This chain connects TRBV7-3 to TRBJ1-2; 7 nucleotides match TRBD1. The junction had 9 bases not matched to a gene; V was cut back by 6 bases and J by 8 bases. The germline CDR1 and CDR2 sequences are SGHTA and FQGTGA. The CDR3 sequence is 13 residues long.

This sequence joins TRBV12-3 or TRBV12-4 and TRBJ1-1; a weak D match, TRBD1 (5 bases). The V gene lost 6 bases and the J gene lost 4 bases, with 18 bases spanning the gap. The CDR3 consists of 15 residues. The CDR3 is CASRAGSHRSTEAFF. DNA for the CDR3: TGTGCCAGCAGAGCAGGGTCTCACCGCTCCACTGAAGCTTTCTTT.

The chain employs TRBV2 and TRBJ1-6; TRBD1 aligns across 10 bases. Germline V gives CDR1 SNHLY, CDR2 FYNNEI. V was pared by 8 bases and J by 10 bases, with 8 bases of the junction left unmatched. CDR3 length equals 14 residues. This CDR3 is CASYSGTGESPLHF. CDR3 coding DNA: TGTGCCAGCTATTCCGGGACAGGGGAATCACCCCTCCACTTT.

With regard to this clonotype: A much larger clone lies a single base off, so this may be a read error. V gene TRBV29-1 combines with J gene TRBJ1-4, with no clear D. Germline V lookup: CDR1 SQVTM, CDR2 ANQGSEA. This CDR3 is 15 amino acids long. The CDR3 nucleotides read TGCAGCGTTCTAACCACGGCGTGGGGTAATGAAAAACTGCTTTTT. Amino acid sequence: CSVLTTAWGNEKLLF.

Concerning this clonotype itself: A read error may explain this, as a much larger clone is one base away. CDR3 in DNA: TGCAGCGTTCGTTCCGGGGGCACCGGGGAGCTGTTTTTT. Its translation is CSVRSGGTGELFF. The V and J genes are TRBV29-1 and TRBJ2-2; weak D call: TRBD2 (6 bases). Germline V gene data show CDR1 as SQVTM and CDR2 as ANQGSEA. This CDR3 is built from 13 residues. Deletions cut 5 bases from V and 4 bases from J, with 11 bases between.

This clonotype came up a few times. CDR3 loop: CASSPILSNQPQHF. As DNA, the CDR3 is TGCGCCAGCAGCCCAATTCTTAGCAATCAGCCCCAGCATTTT. This chain connects TRBV4-1 to TRBJ1-5, with D hard to call. Germline V CDR1 and CDR2: MGHRA, YSYEKL. Trimming stripped 4 bases from V and 0 bases from J, with 7 bases between. The CDR3 covers 14 residues.

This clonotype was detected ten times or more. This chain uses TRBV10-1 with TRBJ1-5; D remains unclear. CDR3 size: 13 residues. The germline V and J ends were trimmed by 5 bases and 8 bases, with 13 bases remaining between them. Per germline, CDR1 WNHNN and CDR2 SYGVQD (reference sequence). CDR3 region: CASSPDPGEPQHF. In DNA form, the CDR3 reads TGCGCCAGCAGTCCCGACCCCGGAGAGCCCCAGCATTTT.

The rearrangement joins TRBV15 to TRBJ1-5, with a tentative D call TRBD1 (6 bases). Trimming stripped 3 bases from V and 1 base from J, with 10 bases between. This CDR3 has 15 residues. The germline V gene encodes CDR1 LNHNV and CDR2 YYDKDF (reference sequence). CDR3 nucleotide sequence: TGTGCCACCAGCAGGACCAGGGGAAGCAATCAGCCCCAGCATTTT. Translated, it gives CATSRTRGSNQPQHF.

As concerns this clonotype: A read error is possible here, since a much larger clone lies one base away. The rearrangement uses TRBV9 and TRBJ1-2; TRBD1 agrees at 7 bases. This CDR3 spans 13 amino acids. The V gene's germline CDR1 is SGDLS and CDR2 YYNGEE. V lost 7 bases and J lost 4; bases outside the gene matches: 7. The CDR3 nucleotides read TGTGCCAGCGGCGAGGGGGACAGCTATGGCTACACCTTC. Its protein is CASGEGDSYGYTF.

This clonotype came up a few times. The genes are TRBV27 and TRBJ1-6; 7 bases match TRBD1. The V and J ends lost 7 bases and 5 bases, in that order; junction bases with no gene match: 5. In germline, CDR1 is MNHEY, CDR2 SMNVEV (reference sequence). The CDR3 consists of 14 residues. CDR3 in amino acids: CASTEGQHNSPLHF. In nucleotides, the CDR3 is TGTGCCAGCACGGAGGGACAGCATAATTCACCCCTCCACTTT.

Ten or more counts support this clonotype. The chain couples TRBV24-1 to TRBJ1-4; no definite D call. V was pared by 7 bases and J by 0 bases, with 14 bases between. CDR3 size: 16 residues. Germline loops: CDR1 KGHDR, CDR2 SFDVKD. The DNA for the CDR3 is TGTGCCACCAGCCGCCCCGGGTCCCCAACTAATGAAAAACTGTTTTTT. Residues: CATSRPGSPTNEKLFF.

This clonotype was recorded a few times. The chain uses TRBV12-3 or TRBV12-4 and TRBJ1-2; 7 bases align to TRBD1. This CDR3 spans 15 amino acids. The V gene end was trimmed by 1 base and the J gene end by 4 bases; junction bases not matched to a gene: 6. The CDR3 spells CASSLGGQKLYGYTF. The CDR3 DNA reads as TGTGCCAGCAGTTTAGGGGGACAGAAACTCTATGGCTACACCTTC.

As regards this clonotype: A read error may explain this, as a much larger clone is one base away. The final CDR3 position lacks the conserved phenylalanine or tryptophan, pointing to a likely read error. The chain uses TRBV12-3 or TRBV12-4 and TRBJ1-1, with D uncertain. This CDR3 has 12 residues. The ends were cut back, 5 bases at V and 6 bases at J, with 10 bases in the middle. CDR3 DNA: TGTGCCAGCAGTCCACGTAGGGCTGAAGCTTTCTCT. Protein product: CASSPRRAEAFS.

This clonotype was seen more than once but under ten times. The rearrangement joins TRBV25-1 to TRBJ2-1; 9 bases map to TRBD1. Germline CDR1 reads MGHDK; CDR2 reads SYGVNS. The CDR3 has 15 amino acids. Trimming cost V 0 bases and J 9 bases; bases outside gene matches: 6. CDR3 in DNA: TGTGCCAGCAGTGAATACGGGACAGGGCTTGGTGAGCAGTTCTTC. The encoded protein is CASSEYGTGLGEQFF. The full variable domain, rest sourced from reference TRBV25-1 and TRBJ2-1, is EADIYQTPRYLVIGTGKKITLECSQTMGHDKMYWYQQDPGMELHLIHYSYGVNSTEKGDLSSESTVSRIRTEHFPLTLESARPSHTSQYLCASSEYGTGLGEQFFGPGTRLTVL.

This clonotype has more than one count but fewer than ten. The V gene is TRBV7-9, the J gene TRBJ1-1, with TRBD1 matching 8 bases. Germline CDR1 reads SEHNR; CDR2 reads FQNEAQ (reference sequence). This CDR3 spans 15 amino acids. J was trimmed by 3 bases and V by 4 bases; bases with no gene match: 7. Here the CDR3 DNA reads TGTGCCAGCAGCTCGGACAGGGAGGGGTACACTGAAGCTTTCTTT. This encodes CASSSDREGYTEAFF. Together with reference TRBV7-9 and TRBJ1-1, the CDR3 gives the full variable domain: DTGVSQNPRHKITKRGQNVTFRCDPISEHNRLYWYRQTLGQGPEFLTYFQNEAQLEKSRLLSDRFSAERPKGSFSTLEIQRTEQGDSAMYLCASSSDREGYTEAFFGQGTRLTVV.

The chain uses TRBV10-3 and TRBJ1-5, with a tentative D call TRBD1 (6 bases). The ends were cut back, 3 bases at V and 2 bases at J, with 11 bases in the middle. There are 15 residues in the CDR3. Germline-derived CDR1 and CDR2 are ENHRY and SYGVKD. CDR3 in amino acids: CAISEIEGGNQPQHF. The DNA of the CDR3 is TGTGCCATCAGTGAAATAGAGGGGGGCAATCAGCCCCAGCATTTT.